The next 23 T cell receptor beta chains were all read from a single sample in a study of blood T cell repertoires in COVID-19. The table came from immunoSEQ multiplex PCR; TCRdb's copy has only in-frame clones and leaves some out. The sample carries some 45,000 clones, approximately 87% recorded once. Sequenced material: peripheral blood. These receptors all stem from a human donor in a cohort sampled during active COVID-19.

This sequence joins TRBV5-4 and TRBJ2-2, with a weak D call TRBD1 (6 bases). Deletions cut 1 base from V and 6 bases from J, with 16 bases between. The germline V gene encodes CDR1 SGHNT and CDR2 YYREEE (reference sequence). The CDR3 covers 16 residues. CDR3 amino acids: CASSLMGRGKAGELFF. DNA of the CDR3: TGTGCCAGCAGCTTGATGGGCAGGGGAAAGGCCGGGGAGCTGTTTTTT.

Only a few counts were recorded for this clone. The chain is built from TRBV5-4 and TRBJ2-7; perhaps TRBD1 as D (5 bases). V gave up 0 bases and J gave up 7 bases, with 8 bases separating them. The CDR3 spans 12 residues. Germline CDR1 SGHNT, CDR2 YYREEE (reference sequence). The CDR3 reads CASSLGSGEQYF. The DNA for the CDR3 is TGTGCCAGCAGCTTGGGGTCAGGGGAGCAGTACTTC.

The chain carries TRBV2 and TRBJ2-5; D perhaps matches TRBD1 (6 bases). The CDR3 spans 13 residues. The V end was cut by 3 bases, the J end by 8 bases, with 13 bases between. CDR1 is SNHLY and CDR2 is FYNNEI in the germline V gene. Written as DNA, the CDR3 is TGTGCCAGCAGTGAGGCACAGGGTCTTACCCAGTACTTC. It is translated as CASSEAQGLTQYF.

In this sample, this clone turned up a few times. CDR3 region: CAWSGRAGVSSYNEQFF. The CDR3 bases are TGTGCCTGGAGTGGGAGGGCGGGGGTTAGCTCCTACAATGAGCAGTTCTTC. This sequence joins TRBV30 and TRBJ2-1; 7 nucleotides align to TRBD2. The CDR3 consists of 17 residues. V shed 1 base and J 0 bases; nucleotides not matched to a gene: 9. The germline V gene has CDR1 GTSNPN and CDR2 SVGIG (reference sequence).

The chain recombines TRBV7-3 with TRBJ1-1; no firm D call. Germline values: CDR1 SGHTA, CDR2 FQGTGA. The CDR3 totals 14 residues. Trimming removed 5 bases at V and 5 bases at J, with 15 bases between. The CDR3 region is CASSKPIRGTEAFF. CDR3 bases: TGTGCCAGCAGCAAACCAATCCGGGGAACTGAAGCTTTCTTT. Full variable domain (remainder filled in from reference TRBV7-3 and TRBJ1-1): GAGVSQTPSNKVTEKGKYVELRCDPISGHTALYWYRQSLGQGPEFLIYFQGTGAADDSGLPNDRFFAVRPEGSVSTLKIQRTERGDSAVYLCASSKPIRGTEAFFGQGTRLTVV.

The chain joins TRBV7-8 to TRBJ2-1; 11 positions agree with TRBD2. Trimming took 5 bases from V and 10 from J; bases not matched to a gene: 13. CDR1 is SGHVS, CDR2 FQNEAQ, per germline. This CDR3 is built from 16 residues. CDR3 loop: CASSQAVSGGAKEQFF. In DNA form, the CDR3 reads TGTGCCAGCAGCCAGGCTGTTAGCGGGGGGGCCAAAGAGCAGTTCTTC.

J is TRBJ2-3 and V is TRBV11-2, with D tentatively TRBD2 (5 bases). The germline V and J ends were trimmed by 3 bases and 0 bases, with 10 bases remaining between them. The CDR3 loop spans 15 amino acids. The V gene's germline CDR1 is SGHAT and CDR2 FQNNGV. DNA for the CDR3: TGTGCCAGCAGCTTGGGGAGCGGAAGCACAGATACGCAGTATTTT. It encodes CASSLGSGSTDTQYF.

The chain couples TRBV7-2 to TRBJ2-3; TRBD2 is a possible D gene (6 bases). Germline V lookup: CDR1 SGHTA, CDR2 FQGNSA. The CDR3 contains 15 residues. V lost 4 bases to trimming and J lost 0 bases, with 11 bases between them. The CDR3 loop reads CASSSTGTSTDTQYF. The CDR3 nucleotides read TGTGCCAGCAGCTCAACCGGGACTAGCACAGATACGCAGTATTTT.

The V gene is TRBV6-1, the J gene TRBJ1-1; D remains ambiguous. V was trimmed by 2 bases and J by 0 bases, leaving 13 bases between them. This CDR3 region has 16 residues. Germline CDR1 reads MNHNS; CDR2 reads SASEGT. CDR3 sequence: CASSELHGSMNTEAFF. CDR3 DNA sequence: TGTGCCAGCAGTGAACTTCACGGGTCCATGAACACTGAAGCTTTCTTT.

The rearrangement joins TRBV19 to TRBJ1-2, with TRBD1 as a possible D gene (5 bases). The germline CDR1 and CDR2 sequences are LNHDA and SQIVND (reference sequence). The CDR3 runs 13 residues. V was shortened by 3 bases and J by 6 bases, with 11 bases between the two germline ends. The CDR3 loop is CASSINVGDGYTF. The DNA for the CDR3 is TGTGCCAGTAGTATTAACGTAGGGGATGGCTACACCTTC.

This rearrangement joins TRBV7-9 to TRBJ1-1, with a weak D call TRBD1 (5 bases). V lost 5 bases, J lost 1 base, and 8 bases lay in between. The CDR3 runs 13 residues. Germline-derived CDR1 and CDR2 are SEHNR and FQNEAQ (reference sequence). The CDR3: CASSLRGNTEAFF. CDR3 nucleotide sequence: TGTGCCAGCAGCCTTAGGGGGAACACTGAAGCTTTCTTT.

The CDR3 DNA is TGTGCCAGTAGTAAGACAGTCTCCTACGAGCAGTACTTC. It translates to CASSKTVSYEQYF. The V and J genes are TRBV19 and TRBJ2-7; D might be TRBD1 (5 bases). Germline V lookup: CDR1 LNHDA, CDR2 SQIVND (reference sequence). V shed 4 bases and J shed 0 bases, with 7 bases lying between them. The CDR3 runs to 13 residues. The full variable domain, in which reference TRBV19 and TRBJ2-7 provide the parts outside the CDR3, is DGGITQSPKYLFRKEGQNVTLSCEQNLNHDAMYWYRQDPGQGLRLIYYSQIVNDFQKGDIAEGYSVSREKKESFPLTVTSAQKNPTAFYLCASSKTVSYEQYFGPGTRLTVT.

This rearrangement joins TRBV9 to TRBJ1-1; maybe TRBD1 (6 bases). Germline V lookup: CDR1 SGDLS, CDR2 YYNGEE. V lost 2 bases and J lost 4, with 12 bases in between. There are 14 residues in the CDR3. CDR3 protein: CASSVTSTGTEAFF. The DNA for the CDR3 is TGTGCCAGCAGCGTCACCTCGACAGGCACTGAAGCTTTCTTT.

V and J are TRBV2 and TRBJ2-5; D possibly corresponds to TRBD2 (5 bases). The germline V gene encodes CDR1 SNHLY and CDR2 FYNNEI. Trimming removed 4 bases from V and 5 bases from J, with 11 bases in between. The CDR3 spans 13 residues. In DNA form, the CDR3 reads TGTGCCAGCAGTGCCAGGCGAGGGGAGACCCAGTACTTC. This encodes CASSARRGETQYF.

The CDR3 is CATTDYSNQPQHF. In DNA form, the CDR3 reads TGTGCCACCACAGATTATAGCAATCAGCCCCAGCATTTT. This rearrangement joins TRBV19 to TRBJ1-5; D ambiguous. Germline CDR1 is LNHDA and CDR2 is SQIVND (reference sequence). V shed 10 bases and J shed 0 bases, with 10 bases lying between them. The CDR3 totals 13 residues.

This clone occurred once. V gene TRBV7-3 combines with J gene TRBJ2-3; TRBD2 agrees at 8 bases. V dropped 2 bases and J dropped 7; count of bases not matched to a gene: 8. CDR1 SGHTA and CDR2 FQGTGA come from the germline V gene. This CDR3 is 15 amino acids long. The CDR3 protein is CASSLSGGNLNTQYF. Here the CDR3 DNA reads TGTGCCAGCAGCTTATCGGGGGGGAACTTAAATACGCAGTATTTT.

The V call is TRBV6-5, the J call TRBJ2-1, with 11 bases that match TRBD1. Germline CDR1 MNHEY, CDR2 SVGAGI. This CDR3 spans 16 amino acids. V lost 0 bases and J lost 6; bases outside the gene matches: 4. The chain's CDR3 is CASSYSPGTGGNEQFF. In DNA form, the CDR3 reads TGTGCCAGCAGTTACTCCCCCGGGACAGGGGGCAATGAGCAGTTCTTC.

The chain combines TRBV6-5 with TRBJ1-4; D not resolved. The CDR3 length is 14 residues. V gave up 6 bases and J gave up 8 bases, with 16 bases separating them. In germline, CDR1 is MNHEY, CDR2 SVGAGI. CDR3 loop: CASRPPGDTEKLFF. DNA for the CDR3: TGTGCCAGCAGACCTCCCGGAGATACAGAAAAACTGTTTTTT.

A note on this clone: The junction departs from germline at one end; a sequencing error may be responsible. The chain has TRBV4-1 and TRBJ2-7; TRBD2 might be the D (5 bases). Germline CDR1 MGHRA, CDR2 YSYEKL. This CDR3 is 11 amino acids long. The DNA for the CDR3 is TGCGCCAGCAGCGAGGGATCGGGTCCTCAATTC. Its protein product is CASSEGSGPQF.

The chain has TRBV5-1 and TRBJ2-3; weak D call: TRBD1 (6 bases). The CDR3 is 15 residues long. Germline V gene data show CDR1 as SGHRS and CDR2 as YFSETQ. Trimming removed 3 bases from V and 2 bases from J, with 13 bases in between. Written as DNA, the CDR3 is TGCGCCAGCAGCTCGGACAGAACAGTCACAGATACGCAGTATTTT. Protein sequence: CASSSDRTVTDTQYF.

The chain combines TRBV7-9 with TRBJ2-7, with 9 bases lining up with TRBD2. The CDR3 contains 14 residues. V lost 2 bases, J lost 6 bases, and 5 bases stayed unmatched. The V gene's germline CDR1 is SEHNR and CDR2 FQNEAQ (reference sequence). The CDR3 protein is CASSLRGGAFEQYF. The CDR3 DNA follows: TGTGCCAGCAGCTTACGCGGGGGGGCTTTCGAGCAGTACTTC.

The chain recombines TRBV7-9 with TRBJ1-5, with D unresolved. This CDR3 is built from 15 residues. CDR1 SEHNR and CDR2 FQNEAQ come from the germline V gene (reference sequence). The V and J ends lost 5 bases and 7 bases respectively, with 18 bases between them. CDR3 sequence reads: CASSPNNGYIQPQHF. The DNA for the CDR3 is TGTGCCAGCAGCCCAAATAACGGGTACATCCAGCCCCAGCATTTT.

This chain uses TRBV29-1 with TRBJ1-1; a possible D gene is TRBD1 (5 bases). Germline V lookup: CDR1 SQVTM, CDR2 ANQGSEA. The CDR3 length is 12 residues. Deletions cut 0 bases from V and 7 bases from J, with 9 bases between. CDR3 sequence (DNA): TGCAGCGTTGAAGAGACAGTTTTTGAAGCTTTCTTT. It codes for CSVEETVFEAFF.